This is a list of T cell receptor beta chains from one sample in a study of cytomegalovirus exposure and HLA in healthy donors. Assay used: immunoSEQ multiplex PCR; TCRdb lists only in-frame clones, some missing. The repertoire consists of roughly 200,000 clones, with 75% to 90% occurring once and the leading ten covering 1% to 1.4%. Sequencing used PBMCs. Every receptor here comes from a boy aged 2-9 years in good health and CMV-seronegative. CDR3s include the opening cysteine and the closing phenylalanine or tryptophan. A D gene is named only where the DNA matches it firmly. Only some rows state a clone size, as once, few, many or a class for expanded clones.

once,TRBD1,TRBJ1-5,TRBV7-9,CASSLGQGGRGSNQPQHF,TGTGCCAGCAGCTTAGGGCAGGGGGGCAGGGGAAGCAATCAGCCCCAGCATTTT
.,.,TRBJ2-5,TRBV25-1,CASSVKETQYF,TGTGCCAGCAGTGTCAAAGAGACCCAGTACTTC
.,TRBD2,TRBJ2-5,TRBV6-1,CASRATSGGQETQYF,TGTGCCAGCAGGGCGACTAGCGGAGGTCAAGAGACCCAGTACTTC
.,TRBD1,TRBJ1-1,TRBV19,CASGIWTGRTEAFF,TGTGCCAGTGGTATTTGGACAGGGAGGACTGAAGCTTTCTTT
.,TRBD1,TRBJ1-4,TRBV28,CASSFGTGGNEKLFF,TGTGCCAGCAGTTTTGGGACAGGGGGCAATGAAAAACTGTTTTTT
once,TRBD2,TRBJ2-5,TRBV4-1,CASSEGTSVEETQYF,TGCGCCAGCAGCGAAGGGACTAGCGTAGAAGAGACCCAGTACTTC
.,TRBD2,TRBJ2-2,TRBV19,CASKGLAGGPELFF,TGTGCCAGTAAGGGACTAGCGGGGGGCCCGGAGCTGTTTTTT
.,TRBD1,TRBJ2-7,TRBV28,CASSPLTGTVSEQYF,TGTGCCAGCAGTCCCCTTACCGGGACAGTCAGCGAGCAGTACTTC
.,.,TRBJ1-1,TRBV20-1,CSAGRGAEAFF,TGCAGTGCTGGGCGGGGGGCTGAAGCTTTCTTT
.,.,TRBJ2-1,TRBV6-1,CASSEWIARQRASYNEQFF,TGTGCCAGCAGTGAATGGATTGCCAGGCAGCGGGCCTCCTACAATGAGCAGTTCTTC
once,TRBD2,TRBJ2-3,TRBV7-2,CASSPWGGETDTQYF,TGTGCCAGCAGCCCTTGGGGGGGGGAAACAGATACGCAGTATTTT
.,TRBD1,TRBJ1-5,TRBV27,CASRDRGPVSQPQHF,TGTGCCAGTAGGGACAGGGGGCCTGTCTCACAGCCCCAGCATTTT
.,.,TRBJ2-2,TRBV4-2,CASSLTGEGTGELFF,TGTGCCAGCAGCCTGACTGGAGAAGGCACCGGGGAGCTGTTTTTT
.,.,TRBJ2-7,TRBV6-1,CASSENARSYEQYF,TGTGCCAGCAGTGAAAATGCCAGGTCCTACGAGCAGTACTTC
.,TRBD2,TRBJ2-7,TRBV7-8,CASSFTDAGGTYEQYF,TGTGCCAGCAGCTTTACCGACGCGGGGGGGACCTACGAGCAGTACTTC
few,.,TRBJ1-1,TRBV28,CASSPTGWDTEAFF,TGTGCCAGCAGCCCCACGGGTTGGGACACTGAAGCTTTCTTT
.,TRBD1,TRBJ1-5,TRBV7-9,CASSPTGEVRPQHF,TGTGCCAGCAGCCCTACAGGGGAGGTCCGGCCCCAGCATTTT
.,TRBD1,TRBJ2-6,TRBV5-1,CASIPTGGSGANVLTF,TGCGCCAGCATCCCGACAGGGGGCTCTGGGGCCAACGTCCTGACTTTC
few,.,TRBJ2-1,TRBV4-1,CASSQEGTTYNEQFF,TGCGCCAGCAGCCAAGAAGGGACAACTTACAATGAGCAGTTCTTC
.,.,TRBJ2-1,TRBV5-6,CASSLGGRSYNEQFF,TGTGCCAGCAGCTTGGGCGGCCGCTCCTACAATGAGCAGTTCTTC
.,.,TRBJ1-5,TRBV2,CASSGAADQPQHF,TGTGCCAGCAGTGGGGCCGCAGATCAGCCCCAGCATTTT
.,.,TRBJ1-1,TRBV5-6,CASSLVEVGSGMNTEAFF,TGTGCCAGCAGCTTGGTAGAAGTGGGGTCAGGGATGAACACTGAAGCTTTCTTT
.,TRBD2,TRBJ2-1,TRBV5-1,CASSSLPTGLAESSYNEQFF,TGCGCCAGCAGCTCCCTCCCGACCGGACTAGCAGAGAGCTCCTACAATGAGCAGTTCTTC
.,TRBD1,TRBJ1-5,TRBV2,CASSSGGGQGVNQPQHF,TGTGCCAGCAGCTCAGGGGGTGGACAGGGGGTCAATCAGCCCCAGCATTTT
.,.,TRBJ1-3,TRBV16,CASTDGGSGNTIYF,TGTGCCAGCACCGACGGGGGCTCTGGAAACACCATATATTTT
.,.,TRBJ1-5,TRBV4-1,CASSQVGRGGSQPQHF,TGCGCCAGCAGCCAAGTCGGACGGGGTGGGAGTCAGCCCCAGCATTTT
.,.,TRBJ2-3,TRBV7-3,CASSPRGGYQGGQYF,TGTGCCAGCAGCCCAAGGGGCGGTTACCAAGGGGGGCAGTATTTT
.,.,TRBJ1-2,TRBV28,CASSLPGLGTNYGYTF,TGTGCCAGCAGTTTACCCGGACTGGGAACTAACTATGGCTACACCTTC
.,.,TRBJ2-2,TRBV23-1,CASSQPFAYSPGELFF,TGCGCCAGCAGTCAACCTTTTGCGTATTCTCCCGGGGAGCTGTTTTTT
.,TRBD1,TRBJ1-1,TRBV6-1,CASSDSGQGISEAFF,TGTGCCAGTAGCGATTCAGGACAGGGGATTTCTGAAGCTTTCTTT
.,TRBD1,TRBJ2-7,TRBV2,CASRGQGFSYEQYF,TGTGCCAGCAGAGGACAGGGCTTCTCCTACGAGCAGTACTTC
.,TRBD1,TRBJ1-2,TRBV29-1,CSADRGRGYGYTF,TGCAGCGCAGACAGGGGGCGCGGGTATGGCTACACCTTC
once,TRBD2,TRBJ2-5,TRBV4-1,CASSQETSGGSGGEWETQYF,TGCGCCAGCAGCCAGGAAACTAGCGGGGGCTCCGGGGGTGAATGGGAGACCCAGTACTTC
.,.,TRBJ2-5,TRBV30,CAWSETVGETQYF,TGTGCCTGGAGTGAAACAGTGGGAGAGACCCAGTACTTC
.,.,TRBJ1-5,TRBV27,CASSLFRSSNQPQHF,TGTGCCAGCAGTTTATTTCGTAGTAGCAATCAGCCCCAGCATTTT
.,.,TRBJ2-3,TRBV5-6,CASRIQSTDTQYF,TGTGCCAGCAGGATACAGAGCACAGATACGCAGTATTTT
few,TRBD1,TRBJ1-4,TRBV27,CASSLGTGRGEKLFF,TGTGCCAGCAGTTTAGGGACAGGGAGGGGTGAAAAACTGTTTTTT
.,.,TRBJ2-6,TRBV7-9,CASSPPGSGANVLTF,TGTGCCAGCAGCCCCCCAGGCTCTGGGGCCAACGTCCTGACTTTC
few,.,TRBJ2-7,TRBV29-1,CSVGDSSYEQYF,TGCAGCGTTGGAGACAGCTCCTACGAGCAGTACTTC
.,TRBD1,TRBJ1-1,TRBV6-1,CASSRDRGTEAFF,TGTGCCAGCAGTAGAGACAGGGGAACTGAAGCTTTCTTT
once,.,TRBJ2-2,TRBV19,CASSIPGTPPGELFF,TGTGCCAGTAGTATCCCCGGGACTCCCCCCGGGGAGCTGTTTTTT
.,.,TRBJ1-4,TRBV30,CAWSGGQGYGEKLFF,TGTGCCTGGAGTGGGGGTCAGGGTTACGGCGAAAAACTGTTTTTT
.,TRBD1,TRBJ2-1,TRBV19,CASTLDRGDYNEQFF,TGTGCCAGTACCCTAGACAGGGGGGACTACAATGAGCAGTTCTTC
once,.,TRBJ2-1,TRBV27,CASSLRAGEQFF,TGTGCCAGCAGTTTACGGGCGGGTGAGCAGTTCTTC
.,TRBD2,TRBJ2-3,TRBV7-8,CASSSGLAGGGLNTDTQYF,TGTGCCAGCAGCTCCGGACTAGCGGGAGGGGGTCTGAACACAGATACGCAGTATTTT